This T cell receptor (beta chain) was captured by sequencing in a study of Graves' ophthalmopathy and Graves' hyperthyroidism. Study-wide points: Most clonotypes expanded in thyroid above 0.001 frequency were present in blood too. Using a 13-signature model, the authors split ophthalmopathy from stable hyperthyroidism, with approximately 88% sensitivity and roughly 80% specificity.

For this clonotype: What it recognizes is unknown. This may come from a read error, since a much larger clone is one base off.

Amplified TCR beta CDR3 regions were obtained using RNA transcripts as template. RT-PCR was first run with HTBI primers, then multiplex PCR in a second round. TCRdb reanalysed the multiplex PCR reads using MiXCR and keeps one entry per CDR3 protein. Of roughly 380,000 distinct CDR3 sequences in the sample, over 15% were seen once. Sample: peripheral blood. This TCR was sampled from a woman younger than 35 with stable Graves' hyperthyroidism.

The CDR3 region has the DNA TGTGCTAGTGGTTTGGGGGCGCGTGGAAACACCATATATTTT. It is translated as CASGLGARGNTIYF. The gene calls are TRBV12-5 and TRBJ1-3; D unclear. Germline assignment: CDR1 LGHNT and CDR2 FRNRAP. The CDR3 spans 14 residues. Trimming left V 1 base short and J 3 bases short, with 7 bases between. The whole variable domain, remainder taken from reference TRBV12-5 and TRBJ1-3, is DARVTQTPRHKVTEMGQEVTMRCQPILGHNTVFWYRQTMMQGLELLAYFRNRAPLDDSGMPKDRFSAEMPDATLATLKIQPSEPRDSAVYFCASGLGARGNTIYFGEGSWLTVV.